This T cell receptor beta chain was documented in a study of T-cell memory formation after mild COVID-19. Constant-segment primers served in 5'RACE that generated TCR alpha and TCR beta cDNA libraries bearing sample barcodes and UMIs. In TCRdb, the 5' RACE reads were re-called with MiXCR into one record per CDR3 protein. In the table there are hundreds of thousands of distinct CDR3 sequences, about 15% of which are singletons. Germline-derived CDR1 and CDR2 are MNHNY and SVGAGI (reference sequence). The junction had 2 bases not matched to a gene; V was cut back by 8 bases and J by 2 bases. The CDR3 consists of 14 residues.

The specimen was PBMCs or a T cell subset sorted from them (not recorded which). V gene TRBV6-6 combines with J gene TRBJ2-2; 10 positions agree with TRBD1. This TCR was sampled from a man between 18 and 35 years old who had mild COVID-19 (a few samples of this study predate the infection). Cell type and time point are not known. CDR3 amino acids: CASGDRGNTGELFF. CDR3 nucleotide sequence: TGTGCCAGCGGGGACAGGGGCAACACCGGGGAGCTGTTTTTT.